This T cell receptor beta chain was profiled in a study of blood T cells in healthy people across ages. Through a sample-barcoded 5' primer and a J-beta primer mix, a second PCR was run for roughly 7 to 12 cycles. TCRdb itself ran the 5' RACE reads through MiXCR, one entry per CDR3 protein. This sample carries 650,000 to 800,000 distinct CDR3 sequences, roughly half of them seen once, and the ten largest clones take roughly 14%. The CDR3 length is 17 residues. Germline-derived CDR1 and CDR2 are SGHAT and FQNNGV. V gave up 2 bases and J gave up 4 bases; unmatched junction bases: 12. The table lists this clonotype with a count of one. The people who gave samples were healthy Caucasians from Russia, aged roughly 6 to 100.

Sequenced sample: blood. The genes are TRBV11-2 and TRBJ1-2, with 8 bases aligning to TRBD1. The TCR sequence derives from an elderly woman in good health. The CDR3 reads CASSLYGAGGASYGYTF. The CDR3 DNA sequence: TGTGCCAGCAGCTTATACGGCGCAGGGGGCGCGAGCTATGGCTACACCTTC. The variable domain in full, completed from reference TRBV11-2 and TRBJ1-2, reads EAGVAQSPRYKIIEKRQSVAFWCNPISGHATLYWYQQILGQGPKLLIQFQNNGVVDDSQLPKDRFSAERLKGVDSTLKIQPAKLEDSAVYLCASSLYGAGGASYGYTFGSGTRLTVV.